This passage covers 2 T cell receptor beta chains from one sample sequenced in a study of cytomegalovirus exposure and HLA in healthy donors. The table came from immunoSEQ multiplex PCR; TCRdb's copy has only in-frame clones and leaves some out. The table lists 250,000 to 400,000 clones, around 90% of them singletons. Sequencing was carried out using PBMCs. The source of these receptors is a man aged 25 to 40 in good health and CMV-seronegative.

V gene TRBV28 combines with J gene TRBJ1-5; maybe TRBD1 (5 bases). The germline V gene has CDR1 MDHEN and CDR2 SYDVKM. The CDR3 has 16 residues. Trimming pared 5 bases from V and 4 bases from J, leaving 18 bases between. CDR3: CASSAWDRGINQPQHF. CDR3 DNA sequence: TGTGCCAGCAGTGCGTGGGATAGGGGTATTAATCAGCCCCAGCATTTT.

This chain uses TRBV12-5 with TRBJ2-5; 8 nucleotides agree with TRBD1. V lost 4 bases to trimming and J lost 5 bases; unmatched junction nucleotides: 6. The CDR3 extends over 14 amino acids. Germline assignment: CDR1 LGHNT and CDR2 FRNRAP. The CDR3 coding sequence is TGTGCTAGTGGTTCAGGACAGGGCGTCGAGACCCAGTACTTC. Its protein is CASGSGQGVETQYF.